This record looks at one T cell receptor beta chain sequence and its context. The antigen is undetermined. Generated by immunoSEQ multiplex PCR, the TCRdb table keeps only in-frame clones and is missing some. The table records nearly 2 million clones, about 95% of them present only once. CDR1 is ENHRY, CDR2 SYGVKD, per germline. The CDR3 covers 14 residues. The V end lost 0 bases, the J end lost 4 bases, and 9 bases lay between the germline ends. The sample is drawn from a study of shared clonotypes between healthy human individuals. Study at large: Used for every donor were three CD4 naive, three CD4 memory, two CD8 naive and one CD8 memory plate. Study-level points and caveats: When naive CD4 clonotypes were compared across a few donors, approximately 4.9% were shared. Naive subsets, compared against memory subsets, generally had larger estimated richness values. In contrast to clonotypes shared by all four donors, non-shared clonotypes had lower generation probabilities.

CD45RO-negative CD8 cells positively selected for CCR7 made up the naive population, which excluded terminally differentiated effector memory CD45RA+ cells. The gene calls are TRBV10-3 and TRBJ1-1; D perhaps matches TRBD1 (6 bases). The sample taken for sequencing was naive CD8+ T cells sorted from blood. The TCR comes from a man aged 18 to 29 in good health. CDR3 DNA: TGTGCCATCAGTGAGTCAAGGGGGGCCACTGAAGCTTTCTTT. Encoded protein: CAISESRGATEAFF.